This TCR beta chain stems from a study of tumor-infiltrating lymphocytes in oesophageal squamous cell carcinoma. The CDR3 covers 16 residues. CDR1 and CDR2 from the germline V gene are SGHTA and FQGNSA. V trimming: 5 bases; J trimming: 8 bases; junction bases outside the gene matches: 10. In TCRdb, the PCR reads were re-called with MiXCR into one record per CDR3 protein. The sample shows roughly 13,000 distinct CDR3 sequences, 45% to 50% of them seen only once. The source of this sequence is a male donor with esophageal squamous cell carcinoma. Material: blood. The genes are TRBV7-2 and TRBJ2-1, with 12 bases matching TRBD2. CDR3 region: CASSPKTSGSFHEQFF. CDR3 DNA sequence: TGTGCCAGCAGCCCCAAGACTAGCGGGAGCTTCCATGAGCAGTTCTTC.